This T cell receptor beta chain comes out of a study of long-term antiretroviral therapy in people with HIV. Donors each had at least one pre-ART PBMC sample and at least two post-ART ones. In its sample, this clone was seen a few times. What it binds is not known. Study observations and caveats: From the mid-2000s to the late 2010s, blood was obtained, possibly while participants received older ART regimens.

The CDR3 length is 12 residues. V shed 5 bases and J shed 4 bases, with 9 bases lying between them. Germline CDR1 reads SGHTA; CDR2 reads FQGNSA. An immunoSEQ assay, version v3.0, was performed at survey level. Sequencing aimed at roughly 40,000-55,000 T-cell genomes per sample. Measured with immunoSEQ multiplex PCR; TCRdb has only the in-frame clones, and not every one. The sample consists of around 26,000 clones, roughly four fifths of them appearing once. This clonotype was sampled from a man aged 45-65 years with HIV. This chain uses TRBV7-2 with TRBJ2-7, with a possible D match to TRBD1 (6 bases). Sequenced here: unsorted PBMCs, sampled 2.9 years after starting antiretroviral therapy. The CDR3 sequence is CASSEDRYEQYF. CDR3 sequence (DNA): TGTGCCAGCAGCGAAGACAGGTACGAGCAGTACTTC.